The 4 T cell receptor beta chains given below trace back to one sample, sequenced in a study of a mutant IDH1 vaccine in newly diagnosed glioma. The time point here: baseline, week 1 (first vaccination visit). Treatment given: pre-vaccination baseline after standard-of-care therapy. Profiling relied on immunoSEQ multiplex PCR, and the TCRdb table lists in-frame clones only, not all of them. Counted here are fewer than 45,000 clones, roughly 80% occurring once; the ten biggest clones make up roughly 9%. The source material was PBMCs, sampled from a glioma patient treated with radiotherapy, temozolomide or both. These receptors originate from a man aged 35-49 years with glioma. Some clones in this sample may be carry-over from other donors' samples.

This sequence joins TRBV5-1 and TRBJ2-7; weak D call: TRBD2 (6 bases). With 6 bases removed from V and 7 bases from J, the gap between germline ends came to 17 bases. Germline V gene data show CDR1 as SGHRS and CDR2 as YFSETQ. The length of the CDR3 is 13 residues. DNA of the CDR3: TGCGCCAGCACGGGACTCTTCTCTGAGGAGCAGTACTTC. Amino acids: CASTGLFSEEQYF.

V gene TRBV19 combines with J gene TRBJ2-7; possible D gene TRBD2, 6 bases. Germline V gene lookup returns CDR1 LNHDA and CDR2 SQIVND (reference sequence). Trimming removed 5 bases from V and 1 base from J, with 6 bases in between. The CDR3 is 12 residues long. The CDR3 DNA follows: TGTGCCAGTAGTGCGGGATCCTACGAGCAGTACTTC. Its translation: CASSAGSYEQYF.

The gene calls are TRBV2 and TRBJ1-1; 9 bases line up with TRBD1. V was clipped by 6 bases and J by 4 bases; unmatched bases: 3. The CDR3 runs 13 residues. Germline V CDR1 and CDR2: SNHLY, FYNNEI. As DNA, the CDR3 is TGTGCCAGCAGGACAGGGGGGCCCACTGAAGCTTTCTTT. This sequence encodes CASRTGGPTEAFF.

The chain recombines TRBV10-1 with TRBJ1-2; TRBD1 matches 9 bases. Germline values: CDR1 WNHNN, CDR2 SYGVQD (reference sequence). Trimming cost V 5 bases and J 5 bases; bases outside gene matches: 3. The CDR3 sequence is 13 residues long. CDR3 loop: CASSPQGAYGYTF. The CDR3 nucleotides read TGCGCCAGCAGTCCACAGGGGGCGTATGGCTACACCTTC.